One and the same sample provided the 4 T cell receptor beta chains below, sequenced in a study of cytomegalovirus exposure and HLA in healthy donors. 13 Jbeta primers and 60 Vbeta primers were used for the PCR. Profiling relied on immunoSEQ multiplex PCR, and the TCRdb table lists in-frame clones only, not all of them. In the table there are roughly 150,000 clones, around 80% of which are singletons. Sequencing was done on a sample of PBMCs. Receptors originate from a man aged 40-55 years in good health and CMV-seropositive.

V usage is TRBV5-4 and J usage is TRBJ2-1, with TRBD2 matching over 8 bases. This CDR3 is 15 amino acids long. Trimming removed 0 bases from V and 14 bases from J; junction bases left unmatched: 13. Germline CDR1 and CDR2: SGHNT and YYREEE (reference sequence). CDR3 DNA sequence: TGTGCCAGCAGCTTGGCCGGGACTAGTAAGAGTAGGGAGTTCTTC. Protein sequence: CASSLAGTSKSREFF.

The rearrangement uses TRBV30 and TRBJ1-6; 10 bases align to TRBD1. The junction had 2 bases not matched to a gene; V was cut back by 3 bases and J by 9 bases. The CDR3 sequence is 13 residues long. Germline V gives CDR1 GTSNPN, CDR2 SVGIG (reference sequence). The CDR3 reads CAWRGDRGSPLHF. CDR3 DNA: TGTGCCTGGAGGGGGGACAGGGGTTCACCCCTCCACTTT.

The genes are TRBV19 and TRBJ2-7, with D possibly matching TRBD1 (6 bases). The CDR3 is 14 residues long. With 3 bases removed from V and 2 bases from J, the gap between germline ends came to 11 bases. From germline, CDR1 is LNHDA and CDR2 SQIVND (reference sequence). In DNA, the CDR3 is TGTGCCAGTAGTATGGGGGACACCACCTACGAGCAGTACTTC. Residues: CASSMGDTTYEQYF. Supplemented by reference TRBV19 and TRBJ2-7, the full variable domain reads DGGITQSPKYLFRKEGQNVTLSCEQNLNHDAMYWYRQDPGQGLRLIYYSQIVNDFQKGDIAEGYSVSREKKESFPLTVTSAQKNPTAFYLCASSMGDTTYEQYFGPGTRLTVT.

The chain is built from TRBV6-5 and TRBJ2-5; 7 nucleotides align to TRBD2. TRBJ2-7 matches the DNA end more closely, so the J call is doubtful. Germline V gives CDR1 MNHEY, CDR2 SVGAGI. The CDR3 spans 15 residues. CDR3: CASSSSGGLKREQYF. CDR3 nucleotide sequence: TGTGCCAGCAGTTCCTCGGGGGGTCTAAAACGCGAGCAGTACTTC.